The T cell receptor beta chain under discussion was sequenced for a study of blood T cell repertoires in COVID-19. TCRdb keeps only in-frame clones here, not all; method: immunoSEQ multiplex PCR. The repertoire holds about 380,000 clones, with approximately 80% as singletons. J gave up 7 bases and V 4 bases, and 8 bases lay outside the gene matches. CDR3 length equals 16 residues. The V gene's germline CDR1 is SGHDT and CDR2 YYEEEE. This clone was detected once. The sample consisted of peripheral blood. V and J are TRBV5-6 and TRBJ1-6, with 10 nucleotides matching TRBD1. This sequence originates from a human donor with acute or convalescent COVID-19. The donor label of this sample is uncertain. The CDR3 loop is CASSSRQGAGNSPLHF. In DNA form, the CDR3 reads TGTGCCAGCAGCAGTCGACAGGGGGCAGGGAATTCACCCCTCCACTTT. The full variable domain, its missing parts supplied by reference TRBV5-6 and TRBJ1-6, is DAGVTQSPTHLIKTRGQQVTLRCSPKSGHDTVSWYQQALGQGPQFIFQYYEEEERQRGNFPDRFSGHQFPNYSSELNVNALLLGDSALYLCASSSRQGAGNSPLHFGNGTRLTVT.